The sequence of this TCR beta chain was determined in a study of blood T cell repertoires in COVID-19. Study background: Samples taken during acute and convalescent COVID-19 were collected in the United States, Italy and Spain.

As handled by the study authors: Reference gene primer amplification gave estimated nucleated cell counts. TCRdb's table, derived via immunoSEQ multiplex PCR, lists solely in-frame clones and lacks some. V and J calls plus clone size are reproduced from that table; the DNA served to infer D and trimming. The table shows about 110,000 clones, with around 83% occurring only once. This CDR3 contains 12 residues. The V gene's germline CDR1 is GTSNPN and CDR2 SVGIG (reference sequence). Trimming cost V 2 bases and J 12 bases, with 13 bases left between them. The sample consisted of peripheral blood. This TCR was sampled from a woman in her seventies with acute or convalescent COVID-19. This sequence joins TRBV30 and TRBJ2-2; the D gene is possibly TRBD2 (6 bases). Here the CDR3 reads CAWSQKRGKLFF. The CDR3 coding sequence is TGTGCCTGGAGTCAGAAACGGGGGAAGCTGTTTTTT.